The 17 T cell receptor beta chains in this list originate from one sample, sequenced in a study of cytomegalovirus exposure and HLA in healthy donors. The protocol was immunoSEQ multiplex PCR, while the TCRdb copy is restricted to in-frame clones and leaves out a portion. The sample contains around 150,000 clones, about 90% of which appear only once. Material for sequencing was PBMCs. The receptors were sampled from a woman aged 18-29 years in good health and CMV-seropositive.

The CDR3 DNA is TGTGCCAGCAGTTTATCGGGCAGCCCGAACACTGAAGCTTTCTTT. This sequence encodes CASSLSGSPNTEAFF. This chain uses TRBV27 with TRBJ1-1; D gene uncertain. The V gene lost 0 bases and the J gene lost 1 base, with 9 bases spanning the gap. The CDR3 runs 15 residues. Germline lookup yields CDR1 MNHEY and CDR2 SMNVEV (reference sequence).

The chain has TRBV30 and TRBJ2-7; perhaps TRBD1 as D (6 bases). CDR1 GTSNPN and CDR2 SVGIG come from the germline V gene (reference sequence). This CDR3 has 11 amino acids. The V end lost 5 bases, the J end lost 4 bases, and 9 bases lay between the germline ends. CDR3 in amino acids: CAWGQLYEQYF. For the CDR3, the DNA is TGTGCCTGGGGACAGCTATACGAGCAGTACTTC.

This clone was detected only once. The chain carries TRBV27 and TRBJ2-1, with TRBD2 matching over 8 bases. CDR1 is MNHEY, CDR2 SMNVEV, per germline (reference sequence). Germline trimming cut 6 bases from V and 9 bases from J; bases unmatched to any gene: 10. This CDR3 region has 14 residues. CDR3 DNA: TGTGCCAGCAGATCTAGCGGGCGGGGGACTGAGCAGTTCTTC. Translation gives CASRSSGRGTEQFF.

The chain's CDR3 is CASSYGTSNYGYTF. CDR3 DNA: TGTGCCAGCAGTTACGGGACATCTAACTATGGCTACACCTTC. This chain uses TRBV28 with TRBJ1-2, with a possible D match to TRBD1 (6 bases). Germline values: CDR1 MDHEN, CDR2 SYDVKM. The CDR3 totals 14 residues. Trimming cost V 4 bases and J 0 bases, with 9 bases left between them.

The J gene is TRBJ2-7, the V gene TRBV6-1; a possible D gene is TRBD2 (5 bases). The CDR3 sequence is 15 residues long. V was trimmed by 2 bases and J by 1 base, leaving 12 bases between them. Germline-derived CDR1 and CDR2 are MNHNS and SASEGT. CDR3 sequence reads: CASSESPPGSYEQYF. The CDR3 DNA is TGTGCCAGCAGTGAAAGTCCCCCGGGGTCCTACGAGCAGTACTTC.

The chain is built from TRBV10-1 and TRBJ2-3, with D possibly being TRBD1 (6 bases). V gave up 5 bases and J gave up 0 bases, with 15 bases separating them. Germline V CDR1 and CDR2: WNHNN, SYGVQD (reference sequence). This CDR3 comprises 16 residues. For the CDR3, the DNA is TGCGCCAGCAGTCCAGGACAGATAGCTAGCACAGATACGCAGTATTTT. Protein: CASSPGQIASTDTQYF.

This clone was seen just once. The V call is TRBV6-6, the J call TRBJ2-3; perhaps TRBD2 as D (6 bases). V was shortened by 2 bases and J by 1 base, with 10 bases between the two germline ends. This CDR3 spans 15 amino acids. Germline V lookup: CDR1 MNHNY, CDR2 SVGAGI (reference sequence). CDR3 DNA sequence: TGTGCCAGCAGTTACGGGGGGTCGCGCACAGATACGCAGTATTTT. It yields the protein CASSYGGSRTDTQYF.

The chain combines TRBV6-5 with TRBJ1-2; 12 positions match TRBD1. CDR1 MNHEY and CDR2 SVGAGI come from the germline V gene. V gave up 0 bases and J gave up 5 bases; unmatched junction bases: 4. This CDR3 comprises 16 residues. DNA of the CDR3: TGTGCCAGCAGTTACTCAGGGACAGGGGGCCTGTATGGCTACACCTTC. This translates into CASSYSGTGGLYGYTF.

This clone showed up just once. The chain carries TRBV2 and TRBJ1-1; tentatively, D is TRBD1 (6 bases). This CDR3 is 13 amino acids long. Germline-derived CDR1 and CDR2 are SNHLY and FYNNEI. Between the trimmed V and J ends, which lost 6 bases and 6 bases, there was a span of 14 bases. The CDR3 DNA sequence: TGTGCCAGCAGATCTCGACAGGCCGCTGAAGCTTTCTTT. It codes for CASRSRQAAEAFF.

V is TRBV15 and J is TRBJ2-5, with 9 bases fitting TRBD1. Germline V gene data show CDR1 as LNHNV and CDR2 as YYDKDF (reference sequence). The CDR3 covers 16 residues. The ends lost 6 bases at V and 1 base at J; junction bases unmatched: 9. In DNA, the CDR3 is TGTGCCACCAGTAAACTGGGGACAGGGATCCAAGAGACCCAGTACTTC. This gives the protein CATSKLGTGIQETQYF. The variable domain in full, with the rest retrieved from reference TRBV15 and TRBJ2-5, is DAMVIQNPRYQVTQFGKPVTLSCSQTLNHNVMYWYQQKSSQAPKLLFHYYDKDFNNEADTPDNFQSRRPNTSFCFLDIRSPGLGDTAMYLCATSKLGTGIQETQYFGPGTRLLVL.

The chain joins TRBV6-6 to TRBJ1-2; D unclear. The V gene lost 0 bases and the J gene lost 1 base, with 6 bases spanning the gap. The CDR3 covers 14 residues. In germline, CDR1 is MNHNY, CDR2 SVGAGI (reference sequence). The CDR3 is CASSYSNNNYGYTF. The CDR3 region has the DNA TGTGCCAGCAGTTACTCGAACAATAACTATGGCTACACCTTC.

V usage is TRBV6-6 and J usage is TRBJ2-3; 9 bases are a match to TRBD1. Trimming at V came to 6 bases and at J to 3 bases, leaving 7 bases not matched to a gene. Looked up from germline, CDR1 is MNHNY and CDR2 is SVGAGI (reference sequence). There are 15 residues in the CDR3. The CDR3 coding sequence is TGTGCCAGCAGCCTCGGACAGGGGAAAACAGATACGCAGTATTTT. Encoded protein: CASSLGQGKTDTQYF.

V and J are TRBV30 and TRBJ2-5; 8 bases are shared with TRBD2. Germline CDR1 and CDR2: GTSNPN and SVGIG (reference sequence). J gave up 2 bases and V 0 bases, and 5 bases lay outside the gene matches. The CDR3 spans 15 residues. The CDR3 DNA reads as TGTGCCTGGAGTGTAGGCCAGCGGGGGCAAGAGACCCAGTACTTC. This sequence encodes CAWSVGQRGQETQYF.

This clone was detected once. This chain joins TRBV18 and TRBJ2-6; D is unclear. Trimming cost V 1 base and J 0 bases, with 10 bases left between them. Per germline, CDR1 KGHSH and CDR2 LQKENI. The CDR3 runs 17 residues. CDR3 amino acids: CASSPLFLFSGANVLTF. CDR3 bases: TGTGCCAGCTCACCACTCTTCCTATTCTCTGGGGCCAACGTCCTGACTTTC.

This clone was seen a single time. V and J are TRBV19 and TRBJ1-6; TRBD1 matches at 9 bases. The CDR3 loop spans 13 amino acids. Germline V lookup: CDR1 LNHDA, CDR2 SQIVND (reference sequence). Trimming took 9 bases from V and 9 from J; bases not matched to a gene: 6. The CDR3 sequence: CASRRTGASPLHF. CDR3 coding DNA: TGTGCCAGCCGCCGGACAGGGGCTTCACCCCTCCACTTT.

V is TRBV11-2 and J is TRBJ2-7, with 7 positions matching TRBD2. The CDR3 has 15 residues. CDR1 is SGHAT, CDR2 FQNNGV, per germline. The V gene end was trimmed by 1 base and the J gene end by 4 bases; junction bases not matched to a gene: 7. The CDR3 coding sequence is TGTGCCAGCAGCTTAGCGATGAGGGGAGGGTACGAGCAGTACTTC. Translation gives CASSLAMRGGYEQYF.

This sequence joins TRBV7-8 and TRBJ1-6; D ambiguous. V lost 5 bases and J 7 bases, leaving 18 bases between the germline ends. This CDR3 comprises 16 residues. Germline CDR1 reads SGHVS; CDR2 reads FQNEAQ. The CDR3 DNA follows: TGTGCCAGCAGCCCCACGGTTGGGTGGGAGAATTCACCCCTCCACTTT. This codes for CASSPTVGWENSPLHF.